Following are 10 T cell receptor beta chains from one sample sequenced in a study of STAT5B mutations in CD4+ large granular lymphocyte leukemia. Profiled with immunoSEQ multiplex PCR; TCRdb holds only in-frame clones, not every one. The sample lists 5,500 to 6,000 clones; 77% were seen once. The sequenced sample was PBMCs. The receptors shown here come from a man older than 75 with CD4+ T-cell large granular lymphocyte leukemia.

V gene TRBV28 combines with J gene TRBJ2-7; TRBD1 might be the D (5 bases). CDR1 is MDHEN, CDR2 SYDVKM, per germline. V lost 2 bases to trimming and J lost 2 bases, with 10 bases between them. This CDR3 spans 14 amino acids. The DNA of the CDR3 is TGTGCCAGCAGTTTAACAGGCATCACCTACGAGCAGTACTTC. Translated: CASSLTGITYEQYF.

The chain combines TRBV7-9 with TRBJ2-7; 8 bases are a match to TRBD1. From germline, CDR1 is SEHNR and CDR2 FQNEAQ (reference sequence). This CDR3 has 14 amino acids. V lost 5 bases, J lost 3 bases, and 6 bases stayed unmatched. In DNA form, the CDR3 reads TGTGCCAGCAGCCCCCGGGACAGGCTCTACGAGCAGTACTTC. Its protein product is CASSPRDRLYEQYF.

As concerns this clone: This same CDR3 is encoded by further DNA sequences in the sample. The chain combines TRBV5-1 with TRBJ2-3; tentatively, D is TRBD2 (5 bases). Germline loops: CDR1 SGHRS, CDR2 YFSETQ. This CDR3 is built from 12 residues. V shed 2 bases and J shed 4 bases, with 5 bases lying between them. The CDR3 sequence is CASSLLADTQYF. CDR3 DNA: TGCGCCAGCAGCTTACTAGCAGATACGCAGTATTTT.

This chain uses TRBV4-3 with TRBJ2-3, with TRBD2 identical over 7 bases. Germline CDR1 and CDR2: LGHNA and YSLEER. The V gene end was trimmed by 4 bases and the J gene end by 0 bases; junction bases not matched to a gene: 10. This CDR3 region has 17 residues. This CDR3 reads CASSPRVGSGSTDTQYF. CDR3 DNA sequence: TGCGCCAGCAGCCCACGAGTCGGTAGCGGGAGCACAGATACGCAGTATTTT.

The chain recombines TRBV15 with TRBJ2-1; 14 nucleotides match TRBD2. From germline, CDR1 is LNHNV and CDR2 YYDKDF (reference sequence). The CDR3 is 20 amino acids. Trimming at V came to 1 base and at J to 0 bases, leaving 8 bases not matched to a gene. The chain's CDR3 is CATSRGLGLAGALSYNEQFF. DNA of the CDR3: TGTGCCACCAGCAGAGGGTTGGGACTAGCGGGGGCCCTCTCCTACAATGAGCAGTTCTTC.

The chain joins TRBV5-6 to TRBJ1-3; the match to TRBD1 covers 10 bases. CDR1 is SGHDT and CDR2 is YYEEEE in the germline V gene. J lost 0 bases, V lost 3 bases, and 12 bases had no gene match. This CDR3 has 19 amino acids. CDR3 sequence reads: CASSWGGTGALSSGNTIYF. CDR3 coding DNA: TGTGCCAGCAGCTGGGGAGGGACAGGGGCCCTAAGCTCTGGAAACACCATATATTTT.

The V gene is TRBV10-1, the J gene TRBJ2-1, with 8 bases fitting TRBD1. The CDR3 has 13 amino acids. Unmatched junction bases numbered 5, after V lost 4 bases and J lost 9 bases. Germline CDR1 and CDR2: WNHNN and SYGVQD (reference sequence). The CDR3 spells CASSARDRTEQFF. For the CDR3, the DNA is TGCGCCAGCAGTGCTAGGGACAGGACTGAGCAGTTCTTC.

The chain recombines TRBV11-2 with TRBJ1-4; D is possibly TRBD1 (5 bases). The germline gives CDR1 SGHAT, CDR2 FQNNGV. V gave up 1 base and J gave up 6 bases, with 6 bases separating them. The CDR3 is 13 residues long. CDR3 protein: CASSLGGDEKLFF. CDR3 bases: TGTGCCAGCAGCTTAGGGGGGGATGAAAAACTGTTTTTT. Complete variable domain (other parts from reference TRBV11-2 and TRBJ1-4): EAGVAQSPRYKIIEKRQSVAFWCNPISGHATLYWYQQILGQGPKLLIQFQNNGVVDDSQLPKDRFSAERLKGVDSTLKIQPAKLEDSAVYLCASSLGGDEKLFFGSGTQLSVL.

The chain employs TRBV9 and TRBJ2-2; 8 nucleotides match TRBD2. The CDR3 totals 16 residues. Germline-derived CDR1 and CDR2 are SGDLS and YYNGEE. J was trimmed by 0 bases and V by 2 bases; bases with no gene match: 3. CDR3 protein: CASSVSGTTNTGELFF. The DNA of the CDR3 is TGTGCCAGCAGCGTTAGCGGGACAACGAACACCGGGGAGCTGTTTTTT.

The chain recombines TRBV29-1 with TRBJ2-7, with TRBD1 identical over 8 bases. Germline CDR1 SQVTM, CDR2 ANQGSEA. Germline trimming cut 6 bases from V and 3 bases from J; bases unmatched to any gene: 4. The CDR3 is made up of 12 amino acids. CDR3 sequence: CSVRDRSYEQYF. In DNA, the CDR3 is TGCAGCGTCCGGGACAGGAGCTACGAGCAGTACTTC.